This T cell receptor beta chain was observed in a study of blood T cell repertoires in COVID-19. There are 18 residues in the CDR3. Germline V gene data show CDR1 as MNHNY and CDR2 as SVGAGI (reference sequence). V lost 5 bases, J lost 9 bases, and 20 bases stayed unmatched. The table came from immunoSEQ multiplex PCR; TCRdb's copy has only in-frame clones and leaves some out. Seen here are fewer than 250,000 clones, about 83% observed once, and the top ten hold roughly 2.6%. Material for sequencing was peripheral blood. This sequence joins TRBV6-6 and TRBJ2-1; TRBD1 matches 9 bases. The origin of this receptor is a woman aged 40 to 49 with active or convalescent COVID-19. The CDR3 sequence: CASSPTGTGTTGIGEQFF. For the CDR3, the DNA is TGTGCCAGCAGTCCAACCGGGACAGGGACAACAGGGATCGGTGAGCAGTTCTTC.